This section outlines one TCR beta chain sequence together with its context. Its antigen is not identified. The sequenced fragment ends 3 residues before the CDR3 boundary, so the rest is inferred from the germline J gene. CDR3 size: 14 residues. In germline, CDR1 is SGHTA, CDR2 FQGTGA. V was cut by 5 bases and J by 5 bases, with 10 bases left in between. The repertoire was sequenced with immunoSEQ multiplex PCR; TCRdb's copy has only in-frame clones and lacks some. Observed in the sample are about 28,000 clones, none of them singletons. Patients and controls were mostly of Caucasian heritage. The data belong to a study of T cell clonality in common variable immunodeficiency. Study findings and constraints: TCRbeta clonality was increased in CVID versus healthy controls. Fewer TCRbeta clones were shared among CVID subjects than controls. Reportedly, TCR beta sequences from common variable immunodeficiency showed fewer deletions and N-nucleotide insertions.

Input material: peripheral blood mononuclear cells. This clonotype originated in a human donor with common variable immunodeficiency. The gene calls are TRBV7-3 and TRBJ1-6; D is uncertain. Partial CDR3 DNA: TGTGCCAGCAGCCAGGACTACAATAATTCACCC. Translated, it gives CASSQDYNNSP. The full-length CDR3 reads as CASSQDYNNSPLHF.